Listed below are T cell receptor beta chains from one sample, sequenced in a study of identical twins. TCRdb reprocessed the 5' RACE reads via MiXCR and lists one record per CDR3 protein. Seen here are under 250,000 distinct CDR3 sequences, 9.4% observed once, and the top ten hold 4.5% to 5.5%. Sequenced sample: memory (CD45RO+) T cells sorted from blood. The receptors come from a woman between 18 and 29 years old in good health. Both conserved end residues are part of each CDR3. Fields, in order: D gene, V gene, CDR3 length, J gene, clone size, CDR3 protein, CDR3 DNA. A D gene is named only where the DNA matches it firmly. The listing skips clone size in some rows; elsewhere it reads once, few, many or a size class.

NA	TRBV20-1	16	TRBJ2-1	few	CSARVMGMGPLNEQFF	TGCAGTGCTAGAGTCATGGGGATGGGACCCTTGAATGAGCAGTTCTTC
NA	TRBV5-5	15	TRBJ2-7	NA	CASSLAVTKPHEQYF	TGTGCCAGCAGCTTGGCCGTGACCAAACCCCACGAGCAGTACTTC
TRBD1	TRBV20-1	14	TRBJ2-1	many	CSAGGYSSYNEQFF	TGCAGTGCAGGGGGCTATAGCTCCTACAATGAGCAGTTCTTC
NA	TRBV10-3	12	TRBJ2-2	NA	CASSGDTGELFF	TGTGCCTCATCAGGGGACACCGGGGAGCTGTTTTTT
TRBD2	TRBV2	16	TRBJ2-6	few	CATKRAGTTGANVLTF	TGTGCCACGAAGAGAGCGGGGACGACTGGGGCCAACGTCCTGACTTTC
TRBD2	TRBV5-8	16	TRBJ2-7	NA	CASSVGLAGISYEQYF	TGTGCCAGCAGCGTTGGACTAGCGGGGATCTCCTACGAGCAGTACTTC
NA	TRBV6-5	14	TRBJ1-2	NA	CASSYTAAGGGYTF	TGTGCCAGCAGTTATACAGCCGCGGGGGGTGGCTACACCTTC
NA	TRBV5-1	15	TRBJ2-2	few	CASSFEVSPTGELFF	TGCGCCAGCAGCTTCGAAGTATCGCCCACCGGGGAGCTGTTTTTT
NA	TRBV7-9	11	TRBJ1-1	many	CASSLISEAFF	TGTGCCAGCAGCTTAATCTCTGAAGCTTTCTTT
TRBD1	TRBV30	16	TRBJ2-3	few	CAWSGGQGFITDTQYF	TGTGCCTGGAGTGGGGGACAGGGGTTTATCACAGATACGCAGTATTTT
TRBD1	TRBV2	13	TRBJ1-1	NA	CASRQGQATEAFF	TGTGCCAGCAGACAGGGACAGGCAACTGAAGCTTTCTTT
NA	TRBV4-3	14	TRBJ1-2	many	CASSQPGNPGGYTF	TGCGCCAGCAGCCAGCCCGGTAACCCGGGGGGCTACACCTTC
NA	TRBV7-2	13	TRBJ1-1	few	CASSAINREEAFF	TGTGCCAGCAGCGCTATAAACAGGGAAGAAGCTTTCTTT
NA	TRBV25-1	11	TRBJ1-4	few	CASREGAGLFF	TGTGCCAGCAGAGAGGGCGCCGGACTGTTTTTT
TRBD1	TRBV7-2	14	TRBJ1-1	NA	CASSFGTGGTEAFF	TGTGCCAGCAGCTTCGGGACAGGGGGCACTGAAGCTTTCTTT
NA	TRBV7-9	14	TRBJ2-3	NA	CASTAPGAPDTQYF	TGTGCCAGCACTGCGCCCGGGGCTCCAGATACGCAGTATTTT
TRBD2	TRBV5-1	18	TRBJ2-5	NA	CASSLNRLAGGRGETQYF	TGCGCCAGCAGCTTGAATCGTCTAGCGGGGGGCCGGGGAGAGACCCAGTACTTC
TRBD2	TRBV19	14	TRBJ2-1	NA	CASKAGDSYNEQFF	TGTGCCAGTAAGGCGGGGGACTCCTACAATGAGCAGTTCTTC
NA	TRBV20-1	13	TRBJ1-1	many	CSAPAPGNTEAFF	TGCAGTGCTCCCGCGCCGGGGAACACTGAAGCTTTCTTT
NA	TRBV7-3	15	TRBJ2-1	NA	CASSAGTGIWDEQFF	TGTGCCAGCAGCGCCGGGACTGGCATTTGGGATGAGCAGTTCTTC
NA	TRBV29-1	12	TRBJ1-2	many	CSANEGGYGYTF	TGCAGCGCCAATGAAGGGGGCTATGGCTACACCTTC
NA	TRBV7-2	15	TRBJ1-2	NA	CASSLDSGLNYGYTF	TGTGCCAGCAGCTTAGATTCCGGACTTAACTATGGCTACACCTTC
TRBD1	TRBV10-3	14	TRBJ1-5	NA	CAAATGVLGQPQHF	TGTGCCGCCGCGACAGGGGTGCTTGGACAGCCCCAGCATTTT
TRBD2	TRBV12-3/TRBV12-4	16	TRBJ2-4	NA	CASRPLGGASADIQYF	TGTGCCAGCAGACCTCTCGGGGGGGCTAGCGCGGACATTCAGTACTTC
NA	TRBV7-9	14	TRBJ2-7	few	CASSHSSGRGQQYF	TGTGCCAGCAGCCATTCGAGCGGCCGAGGGCAGCAGTACTTC
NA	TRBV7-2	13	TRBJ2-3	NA	CASTTTVGDTQYF	TGTGCCAGCACCACCACGGTCGGGGATACGCAGTATTTT
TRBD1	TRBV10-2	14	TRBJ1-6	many	CASSKDRVDSPLHF	TGCGCCAGCAGCAAGGACAGGGTGGATTCACCCCTCCACTTT
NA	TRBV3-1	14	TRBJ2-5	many	CASSPYGGGETQYF	TGTGCCAGCAGCCCCTACGGGGGAGGCGAGACCCAGTACTTC
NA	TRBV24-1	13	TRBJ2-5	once	CATSDSGRQTQYF	TGTGCCACCAGTGATTCGGGGAGGCAGACCCAGTACTTC
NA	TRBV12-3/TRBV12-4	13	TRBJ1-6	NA	CTSSFGANSPLHF	TGTACCAGCAGTTTTGGAGCTAATTCACCCCTCCACTTT
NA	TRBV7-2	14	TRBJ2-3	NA	CASSLRGPTDTQYF	TGTGCCAGCAGCTTACGTGGACCCACAGATACGCAGTATTTT
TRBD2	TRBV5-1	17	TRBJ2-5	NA	CASSLGRTSGDQETQYF	TGCGCCAGCAGCTTAGGGCGGACTAGCGGGGACCAAGAGACCCAGTACTTC
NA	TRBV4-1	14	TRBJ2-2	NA	CASSQLKRTGELFF	TGCGCCAGCAGCCAACTGAAGAGAACCGGGGAGCTGTTTTTT
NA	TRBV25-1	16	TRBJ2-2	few	CASSESRAPNTGELFF	TGTGCCAGCAGTGAATCGCGGGCGCCGAACACCGGGGAGCTGTTTTTT
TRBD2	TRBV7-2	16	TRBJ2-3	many	CASSLLAGGATDTQYF	TGTGCCAGCAGCTTACTAGCGGGTGGGGCCACAGATACGCAGTATTTT
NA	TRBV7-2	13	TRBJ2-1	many	CASRGALTSEQFF	TGTGCCAGCAGAGGGGCCCTTACTTCTGAGCAGTTCTTC
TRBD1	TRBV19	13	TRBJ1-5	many	CASTRTGGQPQHF	TGTGCCAGTACGCGGACAGGCGGACAGCCCCAGCATTTT
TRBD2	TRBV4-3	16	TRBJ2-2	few	CASSQRTSGRIGELFF	TGCGCCAGCAGCCAAAGGACTAGCGGGAGAATTGGGGAGCTGTTTTTT
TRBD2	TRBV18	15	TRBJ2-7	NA	CASSPMAGDSYEQYF	TGTGCCAGCTCACCGATGGCGGGAGATTCCTACGAGCAGTACTTC
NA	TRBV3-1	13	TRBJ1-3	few	CASSREAGNTIYF	TGTGCCAGCAGCCGAGAGGCTGGAAACACCATATATTTT
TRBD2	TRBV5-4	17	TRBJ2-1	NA	CASSSRFRAGGDNEQFF	TGTGCCAGCAGTAGTCGTTTCCGAGCGGGAGGTGACAATGAGCAGTTCTTC
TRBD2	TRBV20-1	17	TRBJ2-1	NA	CCARNRLAGISYNEQFF	TGCTGTGCTAGAAACCGACTAGCGGGAATTTCCTACAATGAGCAGTTCTTC